One sample yielded the 10 T cell receptor beta chains listed below, sequenced in a study of blood T cell repertoires in COVID-19. The repertoire was sequenced with immunoSEQ multiplex PCR; TCRdb's copy has only in-frame clones and lacks some. In the table there are over 250,000 clones, 89% of which are singletons. Sequenced input: peripheral blood. The source is a man between 50 and 59 years old with acute or convalescent COVID-19.

The V gene is TRBV5-1, the J gene TRBJ1-2; 7 positions match TRBD1. Germline V gene lookup returns CDR1 SGHRS and CDR2 YFSETQ. The V and J ends lost 4 bases and 6 bases, in that order; junction bases with no gene match: 6. The CDR3 contains 13 residues. The CDR3 DNA is TGCGCCAGCAGCAAGGGACAGAAAGATGGCTACACCTTC. Protein product: CASSKGQKDGYTF.

This rearrangement joins TRBV19 to TRBJ1-6; a possible D gene is TRBD1 (5 bases). Trimming cost V 2 bases and J 17 bases, with 16 bases left between them. This CDR3 is built from 13 residues. Germline CDR1 is LNHDA and CDR2 is SQIVND (reference sequence). As DNA, the CDR3 is TGTGCCAGTAGTATAATGGGGCACCATGTAGTCCACTTT. This gives the protein CASSIMGHHVVHF.

This chain uses TRBV12-5 with TRBJ1-1, with D unresolved. Germline V gene data show CDR1 as LGHNT and CDR2 as FRNRAP. The CDR3 spans 13 residues. The V end was cut by 1 base, the J end by 4 bases, with 7 bases between. The CDR3 is CASGLAASTEAFF. CDR3 in DNA: TGTGCTAGTGGTTTGGCCGCGAGCACTGAAGCTTTCTTT. The entire variable domain, with the rest obtained from reference TRBV12-5 and TRBJ1-1, is as follows: DARVTQTPRHKVTEMGQEVTMRCQPILGHNTVFWYRQTMMQGLELLAYFRNRAPLDDSGMPKDRFSAEMPDATLATLKIQPSEPRDSAVYFCASGLAASTEAFFGQGTRLTVV.

In the case of this clone: Other DNA sequences in the same sample also yield this CDR3. CDR3 sequence: CASSLQGSYGYTF. CDR3 nucleotides: TGTGCCAGCAGCTTACAGGGGAGCTATGGCTACACCTTC. The V gene is TRBV12-3 or TRBV12-4, the J gene TRBJ1-2, with 7 nucleotides matching TRBD1. The CDR3 is 13 residues long. V was clipped by 6 bases and J by 4 bases; unmatched bases: 5.

The chain couples TRBV18 to TRBJ1-1; D is unclear. The CDR3 is 14 residues long. The germline V gene encodes CDR1 KGHSH and CDR2 LQKENI. The V end was cut by 6 bases, the J end by 1 base, with 12 bases between. CDR3 coding DNA: TGTGCCAGCTCTCTTGGAGGAGGGAACACTGAAGCTTTCTTT. Translated: CASSLGGGNTEAFF.

This sequence joins TRBV29-1 and TRBJ2-7, with TRBD1 as a possible D gene (6 bases). This CDR3 has 12 residues. The germline V gene encodes CDR1 SQVTM and CDR2 ANQGSEA. The V end was cut by 7 bases, the J end by 2 bases, with 12 bases between. The CDR3 protein is CSGGGDTYEQYF. CDR3 sequence (DNA): TGCAGCGGAGGGGGAGATACCTACGAGCAGTACTTC.

The chain employs TRBV18 and TRBJ1-1; TRBD1 agrees at 7 bases. From germline, CDR1 is KGHSH and CDR2 LQKENI. Losses at the gene ends were 0 bases for V and 4 bases for J; bases not matched to a gene: 8. The CDR3 sequence is 16 residues long. The CDR3 spells CASSPPQGGPFTEAFF. For the CDR3, the DNA is TGTGCCAGCTCACCACCTCAGGGGGGACCCTTCACTGAAGCTTTCTTT.

This sequence joins TRBV15 and TRBJ1-4; a possible D gene is TRBD1 (5 bases). The germline CDR1 and CDR2 sequences are LNHNV and YYDKDF (reference sequence). The CDR3 is 15 amino acids. V gave up 0 bases and J gave up 12 bases, with 17 bases separating them. The CDR3 DNA is TGTGCCACCAGCAGAGAAGGGGCAGACACGCGTGAACTGTTTTTT. As protein: CATSREGADTRELFF.

The rearrangement links TRBV29-1 to TRBJ1-4, with D perhaps matching TRBD1 (5 bases). The CDR3 totals 13 residues. V was cut by 3 bases and J by 8 bases, with 13 bases left in between. Germline CDR1 is SQVTM and CDR2 is ANQGSEA. CDR3 residues: CSVEKGFGEKLFF. In nucleotides, the CDR3 is TGCAGCGTTGAGAAGGGGTTTGGCGAAAAACTGTTTTTT.

The chain carries TRBV7-8 and TRBJ1-5, with 10 bases fitting TRBD1. CDR1 and CDR2 from the germline V gene are SGHVS and FQNEAQ. V shed 4 bases and J 2 bases; nucleotides not matched to a gene: 17. The CDR3 has 20 amino acids. The CDR3 is CASSSSRGQGNQWGNQPQHF. The CDR3 DNA follows: TGTGCCAGCAGCTCATCACGGGGACAGGGGAACCAATGGGGCAATCAGCCCCAGCATTTT.